The 26 T cell receptor beta chains reported below all come from one sample, sequenced in a study of blood T cell repertoires in COVID-19. Assay: immunoSEQ multiplex PCR; the TCRdb copy retains only in-frame clones and omits some. Of hundreds of thousands of clones listed, 83% are singletons. The sample consisted of peripheral blood. The receptors stem from a woman aged 25-40 years with COVID-19, enrolled during active disease.

The CDR3 region has the DNA TGTGCCAGTAGTATAGTCGGGGGACCCGGGGAGCTGTTTTTT. This encodes CASSIVGGPGELFF. The genes are TRBV19 and TRBJ2-2; tentative D call: TRBD2 (6 bases). CDR3 size: 14 residues. The V gene lost 1 base and the J gene lost 6 bases, with 9 bases spanning the gap. Germline V CDR1 and CDR2: LNHDA, SQIVND (reference sequence).

The chain carries TRBV4-3 and TRBJ2-7; D is unresolved. Germline CDR1 is LGHNA and CDR2 is YSLEER. This CDR3 is 13 amino acids long. Trimming removed 0 bases at V and 3 bases at J, with 6 bases between. CDR3 loop: CASSQDWSYEQYF. The CDR3 DNA reads TGCGCCAGCAGCCAAGATTGGAGCTACGAGCAGTACTTC.

V is TRBV11-3 and J is TRBJ2-5, with a weak D call TRBD2 (5 bases). The V end was cut by 4 bases, the J end by 5 bases, with 8 bases between. This CDR3 spans 12 amino acids. Germline V gene sequence: CDR1 SGHNT, CDR2 YENEEA. The DNA of the CDR3 is TGTGCCAGCAGCTCTAGAGGGGAGACCCAGTACTTC. Amino acid sequence: CASSSRGETQYF.

The V and J genes are TRBV11-1 and TRBJ1-1; D uncertain. Per the germline V gene, CDR1 is SGHAT and CDR2 is FQDESV (reference sequence). Trimming cost V 1 base and J 4 bases, with 13 bases left between them. This CDR3 has 15 residues. DNA of the CDR3: TGTGCCAGCAGCTTAGTGGAGGGCAGGCCCACTGAAGCTTTCTTT. Its translation: CASSLVEGRPTEAFF. The complete variable domain, with remaining parts taken from reference TRBV11-1 and TRBJ1-1, reads EAEVAQSPRYKITEKSQAVAFWCDPISGHATLYWYRQILGQGPELLVQFQDESVVDDSQLPKDRFSAERLKGVDSTLKIQPAELGDSAMYLCASSLVEGRPTEAFFGQGTRLTVV.

This sequence joins TRBV4-1 and TRBJ2-1, with TRBD1 matching over 9 bases. The CDR3 has 20 amino acids. V shed 0 bases, J shed 3 bases, and the junction held 15 bases outside the gene matches. The germline V gene encodes CDR1 MGHRA and CDR2 YSYEKL. The CDR3 spells CASSQDGQGYRENYYNEQFF. CDR3 sequence (DNA): TGCGCCAGCAGCCAAGACGGACAGGGGTACCGGGAGAACTACTACAATGAGCAGTTCTTC.

V usage is TRBV10-3 and J usage is TRBJ1-6; 9 nucleotides agree with TRBD1. V was pared by 8 bases and J by 7 bases, with 6 bases of the junction left unmatched. The CDR3 loop spans 14 amino acids. CDR1 and CDR2 from the germline V gene are ENHRY and SYGVKD. As DNA, the CDR3 is TGTGCCATCGGACAGGGGTATGGAAATTCACCCCTCCACTTT. Its protein product is CAIGQGYGNSPLHF.

The rearrangement links TRBV11-2 to TRBJ2-1; 7 bases are shared with TRBD1. CDR1 is SGHAT and CDR2 is FQNNGV in the germline V gene. The CDR3 contains 15 residues. Germline trimming cut 6 bases from V and 8 bases from J; bases unmatched to any gene: 13. The CDR3 sequence is CASRTGTIGNYEQFF. As DNA, the CDR3 is TGTGCCAGCAGGACAGGGACAATTGGCAATTATGAGCAGTTCTTC.

This clone has just a few counts. The chain couples TRBV27 to TRBJ2-2; 11 nucleotides line up with TRBD2. Germline CDR1 reads MNHEY; CDR2 reads SMNVEV (reference sequence). CDR3 size: 16 residues. V dropped 2 bases and J dropped 2; count of bases not matched to a gene: 1. In DNA form, the CDR3 reads TGTGCCAGCAGTTTAGGGACTAGCGGTAACACCGGGGAGCTGTTTTTT. This translates into CASSLGTSGNTGELFF.

This chain links TRBV19 with TRBJ2-1, with D uncertain. V dropped 5 bases and J dropped 6 bases, with 5 bases sitting between them. This CDR3 contains 11 residues. CDR1 is LNHDA, CDR2 SQIVND, per germline (reference sequence). The CDR3 region is CASSQFNEQFF. CDR3 DNA sequence: TGTGCCAGTAGTCAGTTCAATGAGCAGTTCTTC.

The chain employs TRBV28 and TRBJ1-5; TRBD1 matches at 9 bases. This CDR3 contains 17 residues. Trimming cost V 5 bases and J 0 bases; bases outside gene matches: 8. Looked up from germline, CDR1 is MDHEN and CDR2 is SYDVKM. In DNA, the CDR3 is TGTGCCAGCAGTCCCGGGACAGGGCGACATAGCAATCAGCCCCAGCATTTT. Protein: CASSPGTGRHSNQPQHF.

This chain uses TRBV7-3 with TRBJ2-3, with D perhaps TRBD2 (5 bases). The ends were cut back, 1 base at V and 9 bases at J, with 8 bases in the middle. The CDR3 length is 12 residues. Germline CDR1 is SGHTA and CDR2 is FQGTGA. CDR3 sequence: CASSLKRGTQYF. CDR3 DNA sequence: TGTGCCAGCAGCTTAAAACGGGGAACGCAGTATTTT.

This chain joins TRBV7-2 and TRBJ2-7; D unclear. CDR3 length equals 14 residues. Germline lookup yields CDR1 SGHTA and CDR2 FQGNSA. V gave up 1 base and J gave up 0 bases, with 7 bases separating them. The CDR3 nucleotides are TGTGCCAGCAGCTTAGACTGGAGCTCCTACGAGCAGTACTTC. Residues: CASSLDWSSYEQYF.

This clone was counted between two and nine times. The sample has other DNA sequences that encode this CDR3 too. The chain is built from TRBV5-6 and TRBJ1-5; TRBD1 aligns across 7 bases. J lost 4 bases, V lost 4 bases, and 5 bases had no gene match. The CDR3 runs to 14 residues. CDR1 and CDR2 from the germline V gene are SGHDT and YYEEEE. In DNA, the CDR3 is TGTGCCAGCAGCAGGGGGCAGTCGAATCAGCCCCAGCATTTT. This translates into CASSRGQSNQPQHF.

The genes are TRBV30 and TRBJ1-3; perhaps TRBD1 as D (5 bases). V lost 0 bases and J lost 0, with 12 bases in between. CDR3 length: 16 amino acids. The V gene's germline CDR1 is GTSNPN and CDR2 SVGIG (reference sequence). The CDR3 is CAWSVKGGTSGNTIYF. The CDR3 region has the DNA TGTGCCTGGAGTGTAAAGGGCGGGACCTCTGGAAACACCATATATTTT. Combining the CDR3 with reference TRBV30 and TRBJ1-3 gives the whole variable domain SQTIHQWPATLVQPVGSPLSLECTVEGTSNPNLYWYRQAAGRGLQLLFYSVGIGQISSEVPQNLSASRPQDRQFILSSKKLLLSDSGFYLCAWSVKGGTSGNTIYFGEGSWLTVV.

In this sample, this clone turned up a few times. This chain connects TRBV9 to TRBJ2-2, with 7 bases identical to TRBD1. Trimming at V came to 0 bases and at J to 8 bases, leaving 7 bases not matched to a gene. The CDR3 has 15 residues. In germline, CDR1 is SGDLS, CDR2 YYNGEE. The CDR3 nucleotides are TGTGCCAGCAGCGTAGGGGACAGTGATATGGGGGAGCTGTTTTTT. This gives the protein CASSVGDSDMGELFF.

Comments on this clone: Within the sample, other DNA sequences also encode this same CDR3. The chain has TRBV4-3 and TRBJ1-2, with 11 bases aligning to TRBD1. Germline values: CDR1 LGHNA, CDR2 YSLEER. V shed 0 bases and J 4 bases; nucleotides not matched to a gene: 1. The CDR3 has 15 amino acids. CDR3 protein: CASSQEGTGGYGYTF. The CDR3, as DNA: TGCGCCAGCAGCCAAGAAGGGACAGGGGGCTATGGCTACACCTTC.

V is TRBV5-1 and J is TRBJ2-1; TRBD1 matches 10 bases. J was trimmed by 6 bases and V by 4 bases; bases with no gene match: 7. Germline V gene data show CDR1 as SGHRS and CDR2 as YFSETQ. This CDR3 spans 15 amino acids. Written as DNA, the CDR3 is TGCGCCAGCAGCCCAGGACAGGGGGTGGTCAATGAGCAGTTCTTC. This codes for CASSPGQGVVNEQFF. Full variable domain (missing parts from reference TRBV5-1 and TRBJ2-1): KAGVTQTPRYLIKTRGQQVTLSCSPISGHRSVSWYQQTPGQGLQFLFEYFSETQRNKGNFPGRFSGRQFSNSRSEMNVSTLELGDSALYLCASSPGQGVVNEQFFGPGTRLTVL.

The chain combines TRBV9 with TRBJ1-2, with a tentative D call TRBD1 (5 bases). Per germline, CDR1 SGDLS and CDR2 YYNGEE. Trimming took 4 bases from V and 2 from J, leaving 9 bases between them. This CDR3 spans 13 amino acids. The CDR3 spells CASSQGQNYGYTF. In DNA form, the CDR3 reads TGTGCCAGCAGCCAAGGACAAAACTATGGCTACACCTTC. Full variable domain (outside the CDR3, taken from reference TRBV9 and TRBJ1-2): DSGVTQTPKHLITATGQRVTLRCSPRSGDLSVYWYQQSLDQGLQFLIQYYNGEERAKGNILERFSAQQFPDLHSELNLSSLELGDSALYFCASSQGQNYGYTFGSGTRLTVV.

The chain has TRBV5-1 and TRBJ2-1; 9 nucleotides agree with TRBD1. The germline V gene encodes CDR1 SGHRS and CDR2 YFSETQ. The CDR3 runs 13 residues. V dropped 4 bases and J dropped 9; count of bases not matched to a gene: 5. The CDR3 DNA reads as TGCGCCAGCAGCCCCAGACAGGGGGGTGAGCAGTTCTTC. It codes for CASSPRQGGEQFF.

In this sample, this clone turned up once. The chain has TRBV6-5 and TRBJ2-4; 7 bases agree with TRBD1. Germline V gene lookup returns CDR1 MNHEY and CDR2 SVGAGI. The CDR3 extends over 12 amino acids. J gave up 9 bases and V 7 bases, and 6 bases lay outside the gene matches. The CDR3 nucleotides read TGTGCCAGCAAAGAGGGGGCGGGCATTCAGTACTTC. Amino acid sequence: CASKEGAGIQYF.

The rearrangement links TRBV28 to TRBJ1-1; D may be TRBD1 (5 bases). CDR1 is MDHEN and CDR2 is SYDVKM in the germline V gene. This CDR3 comprises 14 residues. V lost 10 bases to trimming and J lost 4 bases, with 19 bases between them. As DNA, the CDR3 is TGTGCCACCTCCCGTGGGGGGTTGAGCACTGAAGCTTTCTTT. This sequence encodes CATSRGGLSTEAFF.

This clone was seen a single time. The chain couples TRBV7-9 to TRBJ2-5; D unclear. The germline gives CDR1 SEHNR, CDR2 FQNEAQ (reference sequence). V dropped 2 bases and J dropped 0 bases, with 7 bases sitting between them. CDR3 length: 14 amino acids. The CDR3, as DNA: TGTGCCAGCAGCTTACAGAGGTACCAAGAGACCCAGTACTTC. It specifies CASSLQRYQETQYF.

This clone was counted only a few times. This chain connects TRBV5-4 to TRBJ2-1, with D possibly matching TRBD1 (5 bases). The V gene lost 4 bases and the J gene lost 3 bases, with 8 bases spanning the gap. The CDR3 loop spans 13 amino acids. Germline CDR1 reads SGHNT; CDR2 reads YYREEE (reference sequence). CDR3 nucleotides: TGTGCCAGCAGCCCAGGGCTCTACAATGAGCAGTTCTTC. It encodes CASSPGLYNEQFF. The full variable domain, with the rest looked up from reference TRBV5-4 and TRBJ2-1, is ETGVTQSPTHLIKTRGQQVTLRCSSQSGHNTVSWYQQALGQGPQFIFQYYREEENGRGNFPPRFSGLQFPNYSSELNVNALELDDSALYLCASSPGLYNEQFFGPGTRLTVL.

About this clone: Other DNA sequences of this sample code for an identical CDR3. Here the CDR3 reads CASSPEGGGGYTF. Written as DNA, the CDR3 is TGTGCCAGCTCACCAGAAGGGGGCGGAGGCTACACCTTC. The V gene is TRBV18, the J gene TRBJ1-2, with 7 bases aligning to TRBD1. The CDR3 is 13 amino acids. Germline loops: CDR1 KGHSH, CDR2 LQKENI. With 2 bases clipped from V and 8 bases from J, the junction kept 5 bases outside the gene matches. Based on the CDR3 plus reference TRBV18 and TRBJ1-2, the full variable domain is NAGVMQNPRHLVRRRGQEARLRCSPMKGHSHVYWYRQLPEEGLKFMVYLQKENIIDESGMPKERFSAEFPKEGPSILRIQQVVRGDSAAYFCASSPEGGGGYTFGSGTRLTVV.

The rearrangement uses TRBV7-9 and TRBJ2-2; 11 bases line up with TRBD2. The CDR3 consists of 18 residues. Unmatched junction bases numbered 8, after V lost 5 bases and J lost 0 bases. Per germline, CDR1 SEHNR and CDR2 FQNEAQ (reference sequence). The CDR3 reads CASSGKLAGDANTGELFF. CDR3 DNA: TGTGCCAGCAGCGGAAAACTAGCGGGGGACGCGAACACCGGGGAGCTGTTTTTT.

The chain has TRBV13 and TRBJ1-6, with unresolved D. The germline gives CDR1 PRHDT, CDR2 FYEKMQ (reference sequence). The V gene lost 2 bases and the J gene lost 8 bases, with 13 bases spanning the gap. The CDR3 length is 15 residues. This CDR3 is CASSLYRYRDSPLHF. CDR3 coding DNA: TGTGCCAGCAGCTTATATAGGTACCGGGATTCACCCCTCCACTTT.